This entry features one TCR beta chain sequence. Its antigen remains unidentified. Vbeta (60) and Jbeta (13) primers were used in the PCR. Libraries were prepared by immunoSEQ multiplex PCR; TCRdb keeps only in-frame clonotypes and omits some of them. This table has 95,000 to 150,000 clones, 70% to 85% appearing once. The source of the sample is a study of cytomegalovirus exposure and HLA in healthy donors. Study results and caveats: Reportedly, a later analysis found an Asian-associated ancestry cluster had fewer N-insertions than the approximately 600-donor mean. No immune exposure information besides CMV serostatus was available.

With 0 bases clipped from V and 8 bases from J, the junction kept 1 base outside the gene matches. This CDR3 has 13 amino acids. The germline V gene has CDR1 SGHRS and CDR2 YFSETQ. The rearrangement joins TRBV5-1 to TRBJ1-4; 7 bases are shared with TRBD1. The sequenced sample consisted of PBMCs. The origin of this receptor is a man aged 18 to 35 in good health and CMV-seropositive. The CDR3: CASSLDRGEKLFF. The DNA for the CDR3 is TGCGCCAGCAGCTTGGACAGGGGAGAAAAACTGTTTTTT.